The rows below give T cell receptor beta chains drawn from one sample of a study of early T cells in non-severe SARS-CoV-2 infection. Each CDR3 protein is one row after TCRdb ran MiXCR on the 5' RACE reads. The sample yields about 69,000 distinct CDR3 sequences, 12% to 15% seen once. What was sequenced was whole blood. These receptors were taken from an adult who was a healthcare worker with PCR-confirmed SARS-CoV-2 infection or an uninfected control (not recorded which). The CDR3 runs from the conserved cysteine through the conserved F or W. D genes are given only for firm matches. Expanded clones get a size class; other rows say once, few or many, or leave the size out.

-	TRBJ2-3	-	TRBV12-3/TRBV12-4	TGTGCCAGCAGTTGGAGACCCACAGATACGCAGTATTTT	CASSWRPTDTQYF
-	TRBJ2-3	few	TRBV6-4	TGTGCCAGCAGTGCCCTTGGGGGAGTGGGAACGCAGTATTTT	CASSALGGVGTQYF
TRBD2	TRBJ2-1	-	TRBV6-4	TGTGCCAGCAGTTATAGCGGGGGGGACAATGAGCAGTTCTTC	CASSYSGGDNEQFF
-	TRBJ1-5	many	TRBV19	TGTGCCAGTAGTACCCCGGGCCCCAATCAGCCCCAGCATTTT	CASSTPGPNQPQHF
-	TRBJ1-5	many	TRBV7-2	TGTGCCAGCAGCCCGACGGGCAATCAGCCCCAGCATTTT	CASSPTGNQPQHF
-	TRBJ1-4	-	TRBV7-9	TGTGCCAGCAGCTTAGCGCTGGGGGCAACTAATGAAAAACTGTTTTTT	CASSLALGATNEKLFF
-	TRBJ2-7	few	TRBV11-2	TGTGCCAGCAGCTTAGATCGGGGTGCGGACCGGTACTTC	CASSLDRGADRYF
-	TRBJ2-1	few	TRBV19	TGTGCCAGTAGTTTCTCGACGAGTGACATCTACAATGAGCAGTTCTTC	CASSFSTSDIYNEQFF
TRBD1	TRBJ1-2	many	TRBV12-3/TRBV12-4	TGTGCCAGCAGTCTCGGACAGGGTTTTGGCTACACCTTC	CASSLGQGFGYTF
-	TRBJ1-2	many	TRBV7-9	TGTGCCAGCAGCCCAGAGGGAAACTATGGCTACACCTTC	CASSPEGNYGYTF
-	TRBJ2-2	-	TRBV6-2/TRBV6-3	TGTGCCAGCAGTGACCCCGGGGAGCTGTTTTTT	CASSDPGELFF
-	TRBJ1-1	few	TRBV20-1	TGCAGTGCTAACGCAGGCCAGAACACTGAAGCTTTCTTT	CSANAGQNTEAFF
-	TRBJ2-5	many	TRBV19	TGTGCCAGTAGTACTCTAGGAGGAGAGACCCAGTACTTC	CASSTLGGETQYF
TRBD1	TRBJ2-7	few	TRBV12-3/TRBV12-4	TGTGCCAGCAGGTCGACAGGGGGTGCCTACGAGCAGTACTTC	CASRSTGGAYEQYF
TRBD1	TRBJ1-2	many	TRBV29-1	TGCAGCACAGGGGGGCCAGGGGATGGATATGGCTACACCTTC	CSTGGPGDGYGYTF
-	TRBJ2-1	few	TRBV7-3	TGTGCCAGCAGCCGTATGGCGAGTAGCGACGCCTACAATGAGCAGTTCTTC	CASSRMASSDAYNEQFF
-	TRBJ1-1	few	TRBV29-1	TGCAGCGTTCAGCGGGCGTACACTGAAGCTTTCTTT	CSVQRAYTEAFF
TRBD2	TRBJ2-1	-	TRBV6-5	TGTGCCAGCAGTACTACTAGCGGGGGGATACCTGTCTTC	CASSTTSGGIPVF
-	TRBJ2-7	-	TRBV20-1	TGCAGTGCTAGAGATTTAAGGGGGGGAGACGAGCAGTACTTC	CSARDLRGGDEQYF
-	TRBJ2-2	few	TRBV11-2	TGTGCCAGCAGCCTACGACAGTCCGGGGAGCTGTTTTTT	CASSLRQSGELFF
-	TRBJ2-7	-	TRBV9	TGTGCCAGCAGCGCCCGGACTTCGGCGGACTACGAGCAGTACTTC	CASSARTSADYEQYF
TRBD2	TRBJ2-2	-	TRBV20-1	TGCAGTGCTAGAGGACTAGCGACTAACACCGGGGAGCTGTTTTTT	CSARGLATNTGELFF
TRBD1	TRBJ2-3	many	TRBV7-9	TGTGCCAGCAGCTTAGGGACAGGGTCCGTGTATTTT	CASSLGTGSVYF
TRBD2	TRBJ2-3	few	TRBV7-9	TGTGCCAGCAGTCGCGCCCGGGGGGACCCCCCAGATACGCAGTATTTT	CASSRARGDPPDTQYF